Each of the 17 T cell receptor beta chains below was sequenced from the same sample in a study of neurological immune-mediated disorders. TCRdb called the 5' RACE reads again in MiXCR, with one record for every CDR3 protein. The profile shows tens of thousands of distinct CDR3 sequences, 3% to 4% of them singletons. The sample consisted of PBMCs. Receptors originate from a woman aged 50 to 60 with multiple sclerosis.

This chain uses TRBV4-1 with TRBJ1-1, with D uncertain. The CDR3 runs to 17 residues. CDR1 MGHRA and CDR2 YSYEKL come from the germline V gene. Trimming pared 0 bases from V and 0 bases from J, leaving 14 bases between. The chain's CDR3 is CASSQERLGRLNTEAFF. CDR3 DNA: TGCGCCAGCAGCCAAGAGAGGTTAGGCAGACTGAACACTGAAGCTTTCTTT.

This clonotype was counted ten times or more. The chain carries TRBV20-1 and TRBJ1-2; weak D call: TRBD1 (5 bases). CDR1 DFQATT and CDR2 SNEGSKA come from the germline V gene (reference sequence). The ends were cut back, 0 bases at V and 0 bases at J, with 11 bases in the middle. The CDR3 runs to 15 residues. The CDR3 protein is CSARDDTGANYGYTF. In DNA form, the CDR3 reads TGCAGTGCTAGAGACGACACAGGAGCTAACTATGGCTACACCTTC.

This clonotype was seen many times. The chain combines TRBV9 with TRBJ2-1; 8 bases match TRBD2. The germline CDR1 and CDR2 sequences are SGDLS and YYNGEE. The length of the CDR3 is 17 residues. The V and J ends lost 0 bases and 8 bases, in that order; junction bases with no gene match: 13. The CDR3 reads CASSVGPYGGGTDEQFF. The CDR3 DNA reads as TGTGCCAGCAGCGTAGGGCCCTATGGCGGGGGGACGGATGAGCAGTTCTTC.

This clonotype was recorded many times. The chain employs TRBV15 and TRBJ1-5, with D hard to call. V shed 0 bases and J shed 3 bases, with 0 bases lying between them. The CDR3 is made up of 12 amino acids. The germline V gene encodes CDR1 LNHNV and CDR2 YYDKDF (reference sequence). The CDR3 nucleotides read TGTGCCACCAGCAGAGACAATCAGCCCCAGCATTTT. This gives the protein CATSRDNQPQHF.

Many counts were recorded for this clonotype. This CDR3 reads CASLWREAGELFF. The CDR3 bases are TGTGCCAGCCTCTGGAGGGAAGCCGGGGAGCTGTTTTTT. J is TRBJ2-2 and V is TRBV6-1, with D possibly matching TRBD2 (6 bases). Trimming took 8 bases from V and 6 from J, leaving 13 bases between them. This CDR3 has 13 amino acids. Germline V CDR1 and CDR2: MNHNS, SASEGT.

At least ten counts were recorded for this clonotype. This rearrangement joins TRBV12-3 or TRBV12-4 to TRBJ1-1, with a tentative D call TRBD1 (5 bases). This CDR3 is 12 amino acids long. V was clipped by 6 bases and J by 8 bases, with 13 bases between them. CDR3 in amino acids: CASRWGTAEAFF. The CDR3 bases are TGTGCCAGCAGATGGGGGACGGCCGAAGCTTTCTTT.

This clonotype was recorded at least ten times. V gene TRBV20-1 combines with J gene TRBJ2-4; a possible D gene is TRBD2 (6 bases). The germline CDR1 and CDR2 sequences are DFQATT and SNEGSKA (reference sequence). The CDR3 contains 13 residues. The V gene lost 2 bases and the J gene lost 8 bases, with 13 bases spanning the gap. The CDR3 region has the DNA TGCAGTGCTAGATCCGGGACTTTGGACATTCAGTACTTC. Encoded protein: CSARSGTLDIQYF.

The sample holds many counts of this clonotype. The genes are TRBV20-1 and TRBJ1-3, with D tentatively TRBD1 (5 bases). The CDR3 totals 15 residues. V dropped 1 base and J dropped 0 bases, with 10 bases sitting between them. Germline-derived CDR1 and CDR2 are DFQATT and SNEGSKA (reference sequence). The CDR3 protein is CSARGLGDSGNTIYF. In DNA, the CDR3 is TGCAGTGCTAGAGGGCTGGGGGACTCTGGAAACACCATATATTTT.

This clonotype was found many times. This chain joins TRBV20-1 and TRBJ2-3; tentatively, D is TRBD1 or TRBD2 (7 bases each). The CDR3 sequence is 14 residues long. CDR1 and CDR2 (germline): DFQATT, SNEGSKA (reference sequence). Trimming pared 5 bases from V and 1 base from J, leaving 13 bases between. The CDR3 nucleotides read TGCAGTGCTCCCAGGGGGGGGCGCACAGATACGCAGTATTTT. Translating it yields CSAPRGGRTDTQYF.

This clonotype showed up many times. The chain couples TRBV7-2 to TRBJ2-3, with TRBD2 identical over 13 bases. CDR1 SGHTA and CDR2 FQGNSA come from the germline V gene. This CDR3 comprises 17 residues. V gave up 1 base and J gave up 7 bases; unmatched junction bases: 8. In DNA, the CDR3 is TGTGCCAGCAGCTTAGAGTGGGGACTAGCGGGGATTAATACGCAGTATTTT. This encodes CASSLEWGLAGINTQYF.

To note about this clonotype: A much bigger clone sits one base away, suggesting this may be a read error. The CDR3 sequence: CDSSYVGGGNNEQFF. The CDR3 nucleotides read TGTGACAGCAGTTACGTCGGGGGAGGGAACAATGAGCAGTTCTTC. This sequence joins TRBV6-6 and TRBJ2-1; 7 bases fit TRBD2. The CDR3 is made up of 15 amino acids. Per the germline V gene, CDR1 is MNHNY and CDR2 is SVGAGI (reference sequence).

Ten or more counts support this clonotype. The chain links TRBV25-1 to TRBJ1-6; D remains ambiguous. CDR1 and CDR2 from the germline V gene are MGHDK and SYGVNS. The V gene lost 3 bases and the J gene lost 8 bases, with 14 bases spanning the gap. The length of the CDR3 is 15 residues. The CDR3 region has the DNA TGTGCCAGCAGTGATGGCATCCAGGTGGATTCACCCCTCCACTTT. It specifies CASSDGIQVDSPLHF.

This clonotype was picked up many times. V and J are TRBV9 and TRBJ2-1; D remains ambiguous. The V gene's germline CDR1 is SGDLS and CDR2 YYNGEE. The ends were cut back, 0 bases at V and 0 bases at J, with 7 bases in the middle. CDR3 size: 15 residues. CDR3 sequence: CASSVDSSSYNEQFF. For the CDR3, the DNA is TGTGCCAGCAGCGTAGACAGCAGCTCCTACAATGAGCAGTTCTTC.

This clonotype has just a few counts. This chain connects TRBV11-1 to TRBJ2-1; TRBD2 agrees at 9 bases. V shed 5 bases and J 7 bases; nucleotides not matched to a gene: 15. Germline V CDR1 and CDR2: SGHAT, FQDESV (reference sequence). This CDR3 comprises 17 residues. In DNA form, the CDR3 reads TGTGCCAGCAGCCCGCGTCCGGCGGGGGGGTGGTTTAATGAGCAGTTCTTC. Protein sequence: CASSPRPAGGWFNEQFF.

For this clonotype: A much larger clone sits a single nucleotide away, making a read error possible. The CDR3, as DNA: TGTGCCAGCAGCCACCTTGGACAGGGGGCTGGCTACACCTTC. Protein: CASSHLGQGAGYTF. V is TRBV12-3 or TRBV12-4 and J is TRBJ1-2, with 11 bases lining up with TRBD1. The V gene end was trimmed by 6 bases and the J gene end by 7 bases; junction bases not matched to a gene: 7. The CDR3 has 14 residues.

This clonotype has ten or more counts. V usage is TRBV7-2 and J usage is TRBJ2-2; no firm D call. CDR3 length equals 14 residues. The V gene's germline CDR1 is SGHTA and CDR2 FQGNSA. V was shortened by 5 bases and J by 5 bases, with 12 bases between the two germline ends. The CDR3 sequence: CASSPTLSTGELFF. The DNA for the CDR3 is TGTGCCAGCAGCCCAACGCTAAGTACCGGGGAGCTGTTTTTT.

This clonotype was seen ten or more times. The J gene is TRBJ2-7, the V gene TRBV27; unclear D gene. This CDR3 comprises 14 residues. CDR1 MNHEY and CDR2 SMNVEV come from the germline V gene (reference sequence). Trimming removed 6 bases at V and 0 bases at J, with 12 bases between. The CDR3 region is CASSYSSSSYEQYF. DNA for the CDR3: TGTGCCAGCAGCTACTCCTCCAGCTCCTACGAGCAGTACTTC.